Each of the 17 T cell receptor beta chains below was sequenced from the same sample in a study of T cells after posttransplantation cyclophosphamide. A marrow graft followed busulfan-fludarabine conditioning, with cyclophosphamide on days +3 and +4. The method was immunoSEQ multiplex PCR; TCRdb's version includes in-frame clones alone and lacks a portion of them. The repertoire has tens of thousands of clones, 85% to 90% of them found once; the top ten carry about an eighth. The specimen comprised PBMCs, sampled after allogeneic stem cell transplant with posttransplant cyclophosphamide. The receptors shown here come from a female patient under 45 who received an allogeneic stem cell transplant from an unrelated donor, was CMV-positive, and had no GVHD. Some T cells may originate from the graft donor.

The chain is built from TRBV28 and TRBJ2-4, with D perhaps matching TRBD2 (7 bases). The CDR3 length is 15 residues. The germline CDR1 and CDR2 sequences are MDHEN and SYDVKM. V lost 2 bases, J lost 7 bases, and 15 bases lay in between. CDR3 sequence reads: CASSLAGATSNIQYF. DNA for the CDR3: TGTGCCAGCAGTTTAGCGGGGGCCACCTCGAACATTCAGTACTTC.

This clone is termed medium-sized. This chain links TRBV9 with TRBJ2-7, with D uncertain. Looked up from germline, CDR1 is SGDLS and CDR2 is YYNGEE. This CDR3 spans 12 amino acids. Between the trimmed V and J ends, which lost 3 bases and 4 bases, there was a span of 8 bases. The CDR3 DNA reads as TGTGCCAGCAGCGAGAACAGTTACGAGCAGTACTTC. It yields the protein CASSENSYEQYF. Full variable domain (remainder filled in from reference TRBV9 and TRBJ2-7): DSGVTQTPKHLITATGQRVTLRCSPRSGDLSVYWYQQSLDQGLQFLIQYYNGEERAKGNILERFSAQQFPDLHSELNLSSLELGDSALYFCASSENSYEQYFGPGTRLTVT.

The chain recombines TRBV4-1 with TRBJ2-7; no reliable D call. CDR1 and CDR2 from the germline V gene are MGHRA and YSYEKL. V was trimmed by 1 base and J by 1 base, leaving 5 bases between them. The CDR3 covers 13 residues. The CDR3 DNA follows: TGCGCCAGCAGCCAAGTAGAATCCTACGAGCAGTACTTC. This gives the protein CASSQVESYEQYF.

The CDR3 here is CASRLAGYNEQFF. The CDR3 DNA is TGTGCCAGCCGACTAGCGGGTTACAATGAGCAGTTCTTC. The V call is TRBV28, the J call TRBJ2-1, with TRBD2 identical over 10 bases. Germline V gene data show CDR1 as MDHEN and CDR2 as SYDVKM. V was clipped by 8 bases and J by 4 bases; unmatched bases: 2. The CDR3 runs to 13 residues.

This chain uses TRBV19 with TRBJ2-4, with a possible D match to TRBD2 (5 bases). The CDR3 runs to 16 residues. The V gene lost 3 bases and the J gene lost 0 bases, with 12 bases spanning the gap. CDR1 and CDR2 from the germline V gene are LNHDA and SQIVND (reference sequence). The CDR3 DNA sequence: TGTGCCAGTAGTATGGGCCGCGGACTAGCCAAAAACATTCAGTACTTC. Protein product: CASSMGRGLAKNIQYF. Using reference TRBV19 and TRBJ2-4 for the parts outside the CDR3, the full variable domain is DGGITQSPKYLFRKEGQNVTLSCEQNLNHDAMYWYRQDPGQGLRLIYYSQIVNDFQKGDIAEGYSVSREKKESFPLTVTSAQKNPTAFYLCASSMGRGLAKNIQYFGAGTRLSVL.

CDR3 DNA sequence: TGTGCCAGCAGCCCCGGGGTAGCGGGGGGGCCCCACGAGCAGTACTTC. This sequence encodes CASSPGVAGGPHEQYF. This chain uses TRBV7-6 with TRBJ2-7; 11 bases map to TRBD2. The CDR3 loop spans 16 amino acids. Losses at the gene ends were 5 bases for V and 5 bases for J; bases not matched to a gene: 11. Germline assignment: CDR1 SGHVS and CDR2 FNYEAQ.

V gene TRBV27 combines with J gene TRBJ1-1; D gene uncertain. Germline CDR1 reads MNHEY; CDR2 reads SMNVEV (reference sequence). The V gene lost 6 bases and the J gene lost 4 bases, with 15 bases spanning the gap. The CDR3 is 14 residues long. The DNA of the CDR3 is TGTGCCAGCAGCCAGGTTGGGAGAGGCACTGAAGCTTTCTTT. It encodes CASSQVGRGTEAFF.

This chain uses TRBV5-1 with TRBJ2-1; 7 nucleotides match TRBD2. The CDR3 is 16 residues long. The V segment lost 6 bases and the J segment 5 bases; nucleotides outside the gene matches: 14. The germline V gene encodes CDR1 SGHRS and CDR2 YFSETQ. The chain's CDR3 is CASNEGTTNLHNEQFF. CDR3 DNA: TGCGCCAGCAACGAAGGGACTACCAATCTTCACAATGAGCAGTTCTTC.

The J gene is TRBJ1-2, the V gene TRBV28, with no clear D. Per the germline V gene, CDR1 is MDHEN and CDR2 is SYDVKM. V dropped 5 bases and J dropped 4 bases, with 11 bases sitting between them. The CDR3 spans 13 residues. CDR3: CASSRPRLYGYTF. The CDR3 nucleotides read TGTGCCAGCAGTCGCCCTAGGCTCTATGGCTACACCTTC.

The J gene is TRBJ1-4, the V gene TRBV29-1; D is perhaps TRBD1 (5 bases). Germline-derived CDR1 and CDR2 are SQVTM and ANQGSEA. V gave up 6 bases and J gave up 4 bases, with 15 bases separating them. The CDR3 length is 14 residues. The CDR3 protein is CSVRSTVSNEKLFF. In DNA, the CDR3 is TGCAGCGTCCGGTCGACAGTGAGTAATGAAAAACTGTTTTTT.

The chain links TRBV7-3 to TRBJ2-6, with a possible D match to TRBD2 (6 bases). Trimming took 5 bases from V and 10 from J, leaving 15 bases between them. Per germline, CDR1 SGHTA and CDR2 FQGTGA. The CDR3 covers 14 residues. The DNA for the CDR3 is TGTGCCAGCAGCCCCGGGGGTAGTACAAACGTCCTGACTTTC. This encodes CASSPGGSTNVLTF.

The chain joins TRBV5-1 to TRBJ1-1; maybe TRBD1 (5 bases). Per germline, CDR1 SGHRS and CDR2 YFSETQ. The CDR3 has 17 amino acids. Trimming pared 4 bases from V and 3 bases from J, leaving 22 bases between. The DNA of the CDR3 is TGCGCCAGCAGCCCTCGGCAGGGAGGCCCATCGGACACTGAAGCTTTCTTT. Translated: CASSPRQGGPSDTEAFF.

This clone is large (0.1 to 1%). The sample holds other DNA sequences that translate to the same CDR3. The chain carries TRBV9 and TRBJ1-5; the D gene is possibly TRBD1 (5 bases). Germline CDR1 reads SGDLS; CDR2 reads YYNGEE. The germline V and J ends were trimmed by 2 bases and 6 bases, with 15 bases remaining between them. The CDR3 consists of 15 residues. Here the CDR3 reads CASSVDAGQGQPQHF. The CDR3 DNA sequence: TGTGCCAGCAGCGTGGACGCAGGGCAGGGTCAGCCCCAGCATTTT. Based on the CDR3 plus reference TRBV9 and TRBJ1-5, the full variable domain is DSGVTQTPKHLITATGQRVTLRCSPRSGDLSVYWYQQSLDQGLQFLIQYYNGEERAKGNILERFSAQQFPDLHSELNLSSLELGDSALYFCASSVDAGQGQPQHFGDGTRLSIL.

The rearrangement links TRBV7-8 to TRBJ1-2; 8 bases fit TRBD1. The V gene end was trimmed by 3 bases and the J gene end by 4 bases; junction bases not matched to a gene: 4. CDR1 is SGHVS, CDR2 FQNEAQ, per germline. The CDR3 totals 14 residues. The CDR3 loop is CASSLRTGTYGYTF. Here the CDR3 DNA reads TGTGCCAGCAGCTTGCGGACAGGGACCTATGGCTACACCTTC.

The rearrangement uses TRBV6-6 and TRBJ1-1; D not resolved. This CDR3 region has 13 residues. The germline gives CDR1 MNHNY, CDR2 SVGAGI (reference sequence). Trimming shortened V by 2 bases and J by 1 base, and 5 bases separated the two germline ends. The CDR3 sequence: CASSYGQNTEAFF. The CDR3 DNA follows: TGTGCCAGCAGTTACGGGCAGAACACTGAAGCTTTCTTT.

The chain is built from TRBV9 and TRBJ1-4; TRBD1 agrees at 9 bases. V shed 4 bases, J shed 1 base, and the junction held 8 bases outside the gene matches. The CDR3 is 17 amino acids. CDR1 and CDR2 from the germline V gene are SGDLS and YYNGEE. The CDR3 DNA reads as TGTGCCAGCAGCCCGGGACAGGGCGTTGGAACTAATGAAAAACTGTTTTTT. It specifies CASSPGQGVGTNEKLFF.

CDR3 loop: CASSLLAGGTDTQYF. In DNA, the CDR3 is TGTGCCAGCAGCTTATTGGCAGGGGGCACAGATACGCAGTATTTT. The chain has TRBV7-9 and TRBJ2-3, with D possibly being TRBD1 (6 bases). The CDR3 is 15 residues long. Trimming left V 2 bases short and J 1 base short, with 10 bases between. Germline CDR1 reads SEHNR; CDR2 reads FQNEAQ (reference sequence).